The sample holds one count of the clone carrying this T cell receptor (beta chain). The data are from a study of CD8 T cells in Susac syndrome. An input of 0.5 to 1 ug of RNA was subjected to reverse transcription using random hexamers. A single record per CDR3 protein comes from TCRdb applying MiXCR to the immunoSEQ multiplex PCR reads. The table lists 130,000 to 150,000 distinct CDR3 sequences, approximately 94% of them singletons. Trimming took 2 bases from V and 4 from J; bases not matched to a gene: 5. The germline CDR1 and CDR2 sequences are DFQATT and SNEGSKA (reference sequence). This CDR3 region has 14 residues.

The chain employs TRBV20-1 and TRBJ1-5, with 7 bases that match TRBD1. Sequencing used CD4+ T cells from PBMCs. The receptor's source is a human donor with Susac syndrome. The chain's CDR3 is CSARSGQRNQPQHF. CDR3 sequence (DNA): TGCAGTGCTAGATCGGGACAGCGGAATCAGCCCCAGCATTTT.